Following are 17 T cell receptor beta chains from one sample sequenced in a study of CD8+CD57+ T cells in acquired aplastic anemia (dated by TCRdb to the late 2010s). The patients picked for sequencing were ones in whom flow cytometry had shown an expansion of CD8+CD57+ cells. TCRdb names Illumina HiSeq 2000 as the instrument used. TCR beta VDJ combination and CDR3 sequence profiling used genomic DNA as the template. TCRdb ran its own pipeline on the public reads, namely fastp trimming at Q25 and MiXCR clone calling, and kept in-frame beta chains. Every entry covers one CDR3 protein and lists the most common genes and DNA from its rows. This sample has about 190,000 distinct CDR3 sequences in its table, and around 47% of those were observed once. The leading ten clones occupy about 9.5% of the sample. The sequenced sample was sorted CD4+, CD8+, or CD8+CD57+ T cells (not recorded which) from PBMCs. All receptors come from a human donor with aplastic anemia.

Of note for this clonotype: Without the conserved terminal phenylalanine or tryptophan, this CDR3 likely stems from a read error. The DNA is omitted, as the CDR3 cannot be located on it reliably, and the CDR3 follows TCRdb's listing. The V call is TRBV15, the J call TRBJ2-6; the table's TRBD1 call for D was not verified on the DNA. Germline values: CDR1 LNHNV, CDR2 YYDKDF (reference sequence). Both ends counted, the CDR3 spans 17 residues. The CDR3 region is CATSSGTVNSGANVLKI.

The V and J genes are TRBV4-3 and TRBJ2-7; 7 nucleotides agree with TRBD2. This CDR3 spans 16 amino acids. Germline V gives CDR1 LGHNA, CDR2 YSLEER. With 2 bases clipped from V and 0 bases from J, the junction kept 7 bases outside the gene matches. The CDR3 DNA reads TGCGCCAGCAGCCAAACTCTTGGCGGGAGCTCCTACGAGCAGTACTTC. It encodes CASSQTLGGSSYEQYF.

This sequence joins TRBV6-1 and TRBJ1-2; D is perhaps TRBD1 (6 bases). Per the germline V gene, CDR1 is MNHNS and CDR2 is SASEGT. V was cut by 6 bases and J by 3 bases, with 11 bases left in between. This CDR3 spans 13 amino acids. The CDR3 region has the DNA TGTGCCAGCAGCCCACAGGGCGACTATGGCTACACCTTC. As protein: CASSPQGDYGYTF.

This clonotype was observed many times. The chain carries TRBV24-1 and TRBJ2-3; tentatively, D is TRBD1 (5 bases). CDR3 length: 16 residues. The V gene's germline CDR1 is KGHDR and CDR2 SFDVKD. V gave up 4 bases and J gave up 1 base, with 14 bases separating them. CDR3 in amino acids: CATSDYDSPGTDTQYF. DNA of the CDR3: TGTGCCACCAGTGACTACGACAGCCCCGGCACAGATACGCAGTATTTT.

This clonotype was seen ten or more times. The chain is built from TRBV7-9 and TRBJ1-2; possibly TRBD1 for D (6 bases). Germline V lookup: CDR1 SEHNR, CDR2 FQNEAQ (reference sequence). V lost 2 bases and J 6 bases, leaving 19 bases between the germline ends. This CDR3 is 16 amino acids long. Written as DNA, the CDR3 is TGTGCCAGCAGCTTATTGATCGGGTGGCCAGGGGATGGCTACACCTTC. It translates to CASSLLIGWPGDGYTF.

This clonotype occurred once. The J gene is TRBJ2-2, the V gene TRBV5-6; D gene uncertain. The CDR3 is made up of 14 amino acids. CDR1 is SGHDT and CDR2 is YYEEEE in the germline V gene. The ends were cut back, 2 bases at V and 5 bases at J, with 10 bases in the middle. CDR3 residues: CASSFFWSTGELFF. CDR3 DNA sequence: TGTGCCAGCAGCTTTTTCTGGTCTACCGGGGAGCTGTTTTTT. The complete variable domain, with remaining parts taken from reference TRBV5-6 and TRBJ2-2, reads DAGVTQSPTHLIKTRGQQVTLRCSPKSGHDTVSWYQQALGQGPQFIFQYYEEEERQRGNFPDRFSGHQFPNYSSELNVNALLLGDSALYLCASSFFWSTGELFFGEGSRLTVL.

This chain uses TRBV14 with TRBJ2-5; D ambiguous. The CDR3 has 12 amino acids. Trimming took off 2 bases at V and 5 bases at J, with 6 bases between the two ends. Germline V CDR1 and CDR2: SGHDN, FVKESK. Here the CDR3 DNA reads TGTGCCAGCAGCCAATGGTCGGAGACCCAGTACTTC. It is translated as CASSQWSETQYF.

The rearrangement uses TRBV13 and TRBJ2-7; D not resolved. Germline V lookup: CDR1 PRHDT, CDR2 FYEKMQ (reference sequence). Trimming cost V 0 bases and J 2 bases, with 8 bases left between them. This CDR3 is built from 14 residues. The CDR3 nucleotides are TGTGCCAGCAGCTTAGGACGGAGCCCCTACGAGCAGTACTTC. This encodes CASSLGRSPYEQYF.

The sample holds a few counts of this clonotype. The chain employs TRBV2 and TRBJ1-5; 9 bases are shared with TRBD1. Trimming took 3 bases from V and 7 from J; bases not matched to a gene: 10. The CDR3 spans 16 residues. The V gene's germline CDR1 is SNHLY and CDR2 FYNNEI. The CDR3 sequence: CASSDPGQGSSQPQHF. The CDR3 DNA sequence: TGTGCCAGCAGTGATCCCGGACAGGGGTCCAGCCAGCCCCAGCATTTT.

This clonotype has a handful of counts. The CDR3 protein is CASSPTLVYNYGYTF. For the CDR3, the DNA is TGTGCCAGCAGCCCTACCTTAGTCTACAACTATGGCTACACCTTC. V usage is TRBV6-2 or TRBV6-3 and J usage is TRBJ1-2; D not resolved. The ends were cut back, 6 bases at V and 2 bases at J, with 16 bases in the middle. Germline assignment: CDR1 MNHEY and CDR2 SVGEGT. CDR3 length: 15 amino acids.

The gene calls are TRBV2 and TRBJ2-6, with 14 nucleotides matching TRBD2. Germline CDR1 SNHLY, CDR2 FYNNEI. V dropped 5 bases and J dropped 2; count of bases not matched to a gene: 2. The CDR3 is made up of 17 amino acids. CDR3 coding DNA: TGTGCCAGCAGTAGACTAGCGGGGGGGCCTGGGGCCAACGTCCTGACTTTC. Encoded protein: CASSRLAGGPGANVLTF.

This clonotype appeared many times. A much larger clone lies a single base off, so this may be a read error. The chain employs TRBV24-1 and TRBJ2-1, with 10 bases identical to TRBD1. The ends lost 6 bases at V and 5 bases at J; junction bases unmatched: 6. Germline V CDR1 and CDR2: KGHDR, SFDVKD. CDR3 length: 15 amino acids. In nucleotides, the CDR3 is TGTGCCACCAGTCAGGGACAGGGGAGGGACAATGAGCAGTTCTTC. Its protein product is CATSQGQGRDNEQFF.

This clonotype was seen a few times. For the CDR3, the DNA is TGTGCCAGCAGTGAATGGAGGACTACAAGCAATGAGCAGTTCTTC. Amino acids: CASSEWRTTSNEQFF. The chain uses TRBV25-1 and TRBJ2-1; the D gene is possibly TRBD2 (6 bases). Per germline, CDR1 MGHDK and CDR2 SYGVNS. Trimming removed 1 base from V and 6 bases from J, with 13 bases in between. The CDR3 consists of 15 residues.

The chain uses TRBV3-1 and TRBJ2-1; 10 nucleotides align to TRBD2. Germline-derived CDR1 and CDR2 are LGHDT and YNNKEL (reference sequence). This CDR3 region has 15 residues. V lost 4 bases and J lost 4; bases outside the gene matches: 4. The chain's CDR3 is CASSLPSGGYNEQFF. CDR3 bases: TGTGCCAGCAGCCTTCCTAGCGGGGGATACAATGAGCAGTTCTTC.

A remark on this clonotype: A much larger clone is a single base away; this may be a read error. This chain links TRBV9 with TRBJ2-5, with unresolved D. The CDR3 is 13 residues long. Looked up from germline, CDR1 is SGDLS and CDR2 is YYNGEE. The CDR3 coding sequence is TGTGCCAGCAGCGTAAACCCACAAGAGGCCCAGTACTTC. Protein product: CASSVNPQEAQYF.

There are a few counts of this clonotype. The CDR3 coding sequence is TGTGCCAGTACCCCACGCGGTTCTGTCTATGGCTACACCTTC. Its translation is CASTPRGSVYGYTF. The chain carries TRBV19 and TRBJ1-2; D ambiguous. Germline-derived CDR1 and CDR2 are LNHDA and SQIVND (reference sequence). This CDR3 region has 14 residues. The V end lost 7 bases, the J end lost 4 bases, and 16 bases lay between the germline ends.

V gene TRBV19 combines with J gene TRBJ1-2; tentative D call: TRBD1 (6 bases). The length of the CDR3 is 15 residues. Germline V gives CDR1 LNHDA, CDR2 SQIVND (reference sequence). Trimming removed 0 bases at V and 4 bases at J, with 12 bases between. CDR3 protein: CASSIDGTRLYGYTF. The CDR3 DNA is TGTGCCAGTAGTATAGATGGGACACGTCTCTATGGCTACACCTTC.